One and the same sample provided the 22 T cell receptor beta chains below, sequenced in a study of blood T cells in healthy people across ages. Alongside a J-beta primer mix, a sample-barcoded 5' primer served in a second PCR lasting roughly 7 to 11 cycles. TCRdb ran MiXCR on the 5' RACE reads and lists one entry per CDR3 protein. This table holds 350,000 to 450,000 distinct CDR3 sequences, approximately 52% found once. Sample: blood. These receptors were taken from a man in his 60s in good health.

The chain joins TRBV20-1 to TRBJ2-7; D might be TRBD2 (5 bases). The CDR3 is made up of 13 amino acids. V gave up 5 bases and J gave up 2 bases, with 13 bases separating them. Per the germline V gene, CDR1 is DFQATT and CDR2 is SNEGSKA (reference sequence). CDR3 nucleotides: TGCAGTGCTCCAAAGGACTCACCCTACGAGCAGTACTTC. It codes for CSAPKDSPYEQYF.

This clonotype has only a few counts. A read error may be the cause here, since a much bigger clone is one base away. This rearrangement joins TRBV7-2 to TRBJ2-3, with D perhaps TRBD2 (6 bases). Germline V gives CDR1 SGHTA, CDR2 FQGNSA. V shed 6 bases and J shed 3 bases, with 13 bases lying between them. The CDR3 runs 14 residues. Written as DNA, the CDR3 is TGTGCCAGCAGTCCCGGACTAACGACAGATACGCAGTATTTT. Translating gives CASSPGLTTDTQYF.

This rearrangement joins TRBV7-2 to TRBJ2-1, with D tentatively TRBD1 (6 bases). CDR3 size: 12 residues. Germline CDR1 and CDR2: SGHTA and FQGNSA. V lost 4 bases and J 13 bases, leaving 14 bases between the germline ends. In nucleotides, the CDR3 is TGTGCCAGCAGCTACATGGACAGTCGTCAGTTCTTC. The encoded protein is CASSYMDSRQFF.

The V and J genes are TRBV27 and TRBJ2-3, with a possible D match to TRBD2 (5 bases). Trimming took 8 bases from V and 6 from J, leaving 12 bases between them. This CDR3 comprises 12 residues. Germline loops: CDR1 MNHEY, CDR2 SMNVEV (reference sequence). CDR3 DNA sequence: TGTGCCAGCCGACCGGGGTGGGATACGCAGTATTTT. This encodes CASRPGWDTQYF.

The rearrangement uses TRBV7-8 and TRBJ2-7, with D tentatively TRBD2 (6 bases). The J call is doubtful: the DNA matches TRBJ2-5 better. The CDR3 extends over 12 amino acids. Germline assignment: CDR1 SGHVS and CDR2 FQNEAQ. The CDR3 here is CASSRGLETQYF. DNA of the CDR3: TGTGCCAGCAGCCGGGGGTTGGAGACCCAGTACTTC.

The J gene is TRBJ2-3, the V gene TRBV4-2, with 7 bases matching TRBD2. Germline V gene data show CDR1 as LGHNA and CDR2 as YNFKEQ. Trimming took 0 bases from V and 4 from J; bases not matched to a gene: 7. This CDR3 is built from 16 residues. CDR3 region: CASSQDPASGPDTQYF. CDR3 DNA sequence: TGTGCCAGCAGCCAAGATCCGGCTAGCGGTCCAGATACGCAGTATTTT.

The J gene is TRBJ2-7, the V gene TRBV7-9, with D unclear. This CDR3 spans 12 amino acids. Germline CDR1 reads SEHNR; CDR2 reads FQNEAQ (reference sequence). The V end was cut by 5 bases, the J end by 4 bases, with 9 bases between. The CDR3 sequence: CASSRFQYEQYF. CDR3 bases: TGTGCCAGCAGCCGTTTCCAGTACGAGCAGTACTTC.

This clonotype was recorded at least ten times. V usage is TRBV20-1 and J usage is TRBJ1-1; no clear D. V gave up 1 base and J gave up 5 bases, with 5 bases separating them. There are 11 residues in the CDR3. CDR1 is DFQATT and CDR2 is SNEGSKA in the germline V gene (reference sequence). The CDR3 loop is CSARGPTEAFF. The CDR3 DNA sequence: TGCAGTGCTAGAGGACCGACTGAAGCTTTCTTT.

In this sample, this clonotype turned up a few times. This chain connects TRBV14 to TRBJ2-5; 8 bases align to TRBD1. This CDR3 is built from 16 residues. Unmatched junction bases numbered 10, after V lost 2 bases and J lost 5 bases. Germline CDR1 is SGHDN and CDR2 is FVKESK. CDR3 sequence reads: CASSQFGTGRVETQYF. For the CDR3, the DNA is TGTGCCAGCAGCCAATTCGGGACAGGTCGGGTCGAGACCCAGTACTTC.

The table lists this clonotype with a few counts. This chain links TRBV28 with TRBJ2-3; TRBD2 aligns across 10 bases. The CDR3 consists of 15 residues. Unmatched junction bases numbered 6, after V lost 6 bases and J lost 3 bases. CDR1 and CDR2 from the germline V gene are MDHEN and SYDVKM. The CDR3 reads CASSPLAGHTDTQYF. Here the CDR3 DNA reads TGTGCCAGCAGCCCACTAGCGGGACATACAGATACGCAGTATTTT. Full variable domain (outside the CDR3, taken from reference TRBV28 and TRBJ2-3): DVKVTQSSRYLVKRTGEKVFLECVQDMDHENMFWYRQDPGLGLRLIYFSYDVKMKEKGDIPEGYSVSREKKERFSLILESASTNQTSMYLCASSPLAGHTDTQYFGPGTRLTVL.

Turning to this clonotype: An end of the junction differs from the germline gene, which may be a read error. This rearrangement joins TRBV7-9 to TRBJ1-4; maybe TRBD1 (5 bases). This CDR3 is built from 19 residues. Germline V gives CDR1 SEHNR, CDR2 FQNEAQ (reference sequence). CDR3 DNA: TGTACCAGCAGCCAAAATCGGAGAGGGCCCGCAGGGTCTAATGAAAAACTGTTTTTT. This encodes CTSSQNRRGPAGSNEKLFF.

A note on this clonotype: An end of the junction does not agree with germline; a read error may underlie this. The CDR3 region has the DNA TGTGTCAGCAGTTACCTATGGGACGCCAGGCCAGGGTACTTC. This encodes CVSSYLWDARPGYF. The chain couples TRBV6-2 or TRBV6-3 to TRBJ2-4; D is perhaps TRBD1 or TRBD2 (5 bases each). Germline V gene data show CDR1 as MNHEY and CDR2 as SVGEGT. The CDR3 runs to 14 residues.

The sample holds a few counts of this clonotype. The V gene is TRBV13, the J gene TRBJ2-1, with 11 bases lining up with TRBD2. The V segment lost 5 bases and the J segment 5 bases; nucleotides outside the gene matches: 8. The CDR3 has 16 residues. From germline, CDR1 is PRHDT and CDR2 FYEKMQ (reference sequence). The CDR3 loop reads CASSPPGTSGHNEQFF. The CDR3 DNA sequence: TGTGCCAGCAGCCCCCCCGGGACTAGCGGACACAATGAGCAGTTCTTC. The full variable domain, with the rest looked up from reference TRBV13 and TRBJ2-1, is AAGVIQSPRHLIKEKRETATLKCYPIPRHDTVYWYQQGPGQDPQFLISFYEKMQSDKGSIPDRFSAQQFSDYHSELNMSSLELGDSALYFCASSPPGTSGHNEQFFGPGTRLTVL.

CDR3 bases: TGCAGTGCTGTGCGAATGGGACAGGGGAGCCAAGAGACCCAGTACTTC. It codes for CSAVRMGQGSQETQYF. The chain combines TRBV20-1 with TRBJ2-5, with 10 bases aligning to TRBD1. J was trimmed by 1 base and V by 5 bases; bases with no gene match: 10. Germline V lookup: CDR1 DFQATT, CDR2 SNEGSKA (reference sequence). This CDR3 region has 16 residues.

The V gene is TRBV28, the J gene TRBJ2-3; 7 nucleotides align to TRBD1. The CDR3 covers 15 residues. After removal of 7 bases from V and 1 base from J, the junction contained 8 bases not matched to a gene. Germline CDR1 MDHEN, CDR2 SYDVKM. CDR3 loop: CASTFTGTGTDTQYF. The CDR3 nucleotides are TGTGCCAGCACTTTTACTGGGACAGGCACAGATACGCAGTATTTT.

There are a few counts of this clonotype. CDR3 sequence reads: CSVDTELGTQYF. The CDR3 DNA follows: TGCAGCGTTGACACAGAGCTAGGGACCCAGTACTTC. The chain is built from TRBV29-1 and TRBJ2-5; the D is unclear. CDR1 is SQVTM, CDR2 ANQGSEA, per germline. The CDR3 length is 12 residues. The V end was cut by 3 bases, the J end by 7 bases, with 12 bases between.

The chain couples TRBV20-1 to TRBJ2-1, with D uncertain. Germline V gene sequence: CDR1 DFQATT, CDR2 SNEGSKA (reference sequence). The CDR3 has 12 residues. Trimming removed 1 base from V and 8 bases from J, with 9 bases in between. This CDR3 is CSARGFWHEQFF. CDR3 DNA sequence: TGCAGTGCTAGAGGGTTCTGGCATGAGCAGTTCTTC.

V gene TRBV27 combines with J gene TRBJ2-4, with D tentatively TRBD2 (5 bases). With the DNA end fitting TRBJ2-5 better, the J assignment may be wrong. From germline, CDR1 is MNHEY and CDR2 SMNVEV (reference sequence). This CDR3 has 13 residues. CDR3 protein: CASSNVLGETQYF. CDR3 nucleotides: TGTGCCAGCAGTAATGTACTAGGGGAGACCCAGTACTTC.

The chain couples TRBV20-1 to TRBJ2-5; TRBD1 aligns across 8 bases. The J call is in doubt because the DNA end fits TRBJ2-7 better. The germline V gene encodes CDR1 DFQATT and CDR2 SNEGSKA (reference sequence). CDR3 length: 14 residues. The CDR3 loop reads CSARGAGGYYEQYF. In DNA, the CDR3 is TGCAGTGCTAGAGGGGCAGGGGGCTACTACGAGCAGTACTTC.

The chain recombines TRBV11-2 with TRBJ2-2; TRBD2 might be the D (5 bases). The CDR3 sequence is 15 residues long. Trimming cost V 0 bases and J 7 bases, with 12 bases left between them. Per germline, CDR1 SGHAT and CDR2 FQNNGV. Here the CDR3 DNA reads TGTGCCAGCAGCTTAGATGACTATCCTGGCGGGGAGCTGTTTTTT. Residues: CASSLDDYPGGELFF.

The gene calls are TRBV30 and TRBJ2-3; D remains unclear. The V end was cut by 3 bases, the J end by 6 bases, with 16 bases between. Germline V gives CDR1 GTSNPN, CDR2 SVGIG (reference sequence). CDR3 length: 14 amino acids. In nucleotides, the CDR3 is TGTGCCTGGAGAGGTGGCGGCTACCCGGATACGCAGTATTTT. It yields the protein CAWRGGGYPDTQYF.

This chain links TRBV29-1 with TRBJ2-7, with 8 bases matching TRBD1. The CDR3 consists of 14 residues. V shed 7 bases, J shed 4 bases, and the junction held 12 bases outside the gene matches. Germline V CDR1 and CDR2: SQVTM, ANQGSEA. The CDR3 DNA sequence: TGCAGCGCTAGTGTCGGGACAGGAGTTTACGAGCAGTACTTC. It specifies CSASVGTGVYEQYF.